These 15 T cell receptor beta chains were sequenced from one sample in a study of T cell responses to AZD1222 COVID-19 vaccine. Sequencing was performed with immunoSEQ multiplex PCR; in TCRdb, only in-frame clones are kept and a portion is missing. The sample shows about 92,000 clones, 65% to 90% of them seen only once. The source was peripheral blood, collected on day 0 of AZD1222 vaccination. These receptors originate from an adult in good health.

This clone was detected only a few times. This chain uses TRBV29-1 with TRBJ1-5, with D possibly being TRBD1 (5 bases). Per germline, CDR1 SQVTM and CDR2 ANQGSEA. Between the trimmed V and J ends, which lost 4 bases and 4 bases, there was a span of 11 bases. The CDR3 has 13 amino acids. The CDR3 loop reads CSVGTGENQPQHF. As DNA, the CDR3 is TGCAGCGTTGGGACGGGGGAGAATCAGCCCCAGCATTTT.

The chain is built from TRBV18 and TRBJ2-5; D may match TRBD1 or TRBD2 (5 bases each). Germline CDR1 KGHSH, CDR2 LQKENI. V lost 5 bases to trimming and J lost 4 bases, with 11 bases between them. The CDR3 consists of 13 residues. The CDR3 DNA reads as TGTGCCAGCTCAGGGACGGTCGTAGAGACCCAGTACTTC. It yields the protein CASSGTVVETQYF.

The rearrangement joins TRBV5-1 to TRBJ1-1; 10 nucleotides align to TRBD1. This CDR3 has 17 amino acids. In germline, CDR1 is SGHRS, CDR2 YFSETQ. Unmatched junction bases numbered 10, after V lost 0 bases and J lost 5 bases. The CDR3 nucleotides are TGCGCCAGCAGCTTGGGGGCCGACAGGGGGCAGTGGACTGAAGCTTTCTTT. Translation: CASSLGADRGQWTEAFF.

The gene calls are TRBV7-9 and TRBJ2-5; 7 bases agree with TRBD1. The CDR3 has 15 residues. V lost 6 bases and J lost 2; bases outside the gene matches: 9. The germline CDR1 and CDR2 sequences are SEHNR and FQNEAQ (reference sequence). CDR3 in DNA: TGTGCCAGCAGGCGGACAGGAGGACCGCAAGAGACCCAGTACTTC. This translates into CASRRTGGPQETQYF.

V gene TRBV30 combines with J gene TRBJ1-6; 7 nucleotides agree with TRBD1. The trim removed 0 bases at V and 9 bases at J, leaving 2 bases unmatched. The CDR3 loop spans 13 amino acids. Per the germline V gene, CDR1 is GTSNPN and CDR2 is SVGIG (reference sequence). CDR3 sequence: CAWSVQGISPLHF. CDR3 nucleotide sequence: TGTGCCTGGAGTGTACAGGGGATTTCACCCCTCCACTTT.

This clone was seen just once. This chain links TRBV24-1 with TRBJ2-1; D uncertain. The germline V gene encodes CDR1 KGHDR and CDR2 SFDVKD. This CDR3 has 11 amino acids. Trimming cost V 7 bases and J 1 base, with 1 base left between them. The CDR3 DNA reads TGTGCCACCAGGTCCTACAATGAGCAGTTCTTC. This encodes CATRSYNEQFF.

About this clone: The sample contains more than one DNA sequence encoding this CDR3. This chain connects TRBV7-2 to TRBJ1-5; D is unclear. This CDR3 spans 13 amino acids. The V end lost 4 bases, the J end lost 6 bases, and 10 bases lay between the germline ends. From germline, CDR1 is SGHTA and CDR2 FQGNSA. CDR3 amino acids: CASSSRGGQPQHF. CDR3 DNA sequence: TGTGCCAGCAGCTCCCGGGGTGGTCAGCCCCAGCATTTT.

This rearrangement joins TRBV30 to TRBJ1-3; D gene uncertain. Germline assignment: CDR1 GTSNPN and CDR2 SVGIG (reference sequence). The CDR3 loop spans 12 amino acids. Trimming took off 4 bases at V and 2 bases at J, with 6 bases between the two ends. The CDR3 DNA is TGTGCCTGGAAGCGGGCTGGAAACACCATATATTTT. Translated: CAWKRAGNTIYF.

V usage is TRBV6-6 and J usage is TRBJ1-4; TRBD1 matches at 9 bases. V shed 5 bases, J shed 7 bases, and the junction held 14 bases outside the gene matches. The germline V gene has CDR1 MNHNY and CDR2 SVGAGI (reference sequence). The CDR3 contains 17 residues. Here the CDR3 DNA reads TGTGCCAGCAGTCCCGGGACAGGGACGCGGTCGGGTGAAAAACTGTTTTTT. Protein: CASSPGTGTRSGEKLFF.

The V call is TRBV15, the J call TRBJ2-7; D gene unclear. CDR1 is LNHNV and CDR2 is YYDKDF in the germline V gene (reference sequence). The CDR3 is 13 amino acids. The germline V and J ends were trimmed by 0 bases and 0 bases, with 3 bases remaining between them. The CDR3 region is CATSREGSYEQYF. CDR3 in DNA: TGTGCCACCAGCAGAGAAGGCTCCTACGAGCAGTACTTC.

As to this clone: The junction does not match germline at one end; this may be a read error. The chain has TRBV7-7 and TRBJ2-2; the D gene could be TRBD1 or TRBD2 (6 bases each). The CDR3 is 15 amino acids. Germline loops: CDR1 SSHAT, CDR2 FNYEAQ (reference sequence). As DNA, the CDR3 is TGTGCTAGCAGCTTAGCTACAGGGAGGACCGGGGAGCTGTTTTTT. Its protein is CASSLATGRTGELFF.

V is TRBV4-1 and J is TRBJ2-1, with D possibly being TRBD1 (5 bases). The V and J ends lost 0 bases and 2 bases respectively, with 11 bases between them. This CDR3 is built from 16 residues. Germline loops: CDR1 MGHRA, CDR2 YSYEKL. CDR3 amino acids: CASSQDAAGTYNEQFF. The CDR3 nucleotides read TGCGCCAGCAGCCAAGACGCCGCAGGGACCTACAATGAGCAGTTCTTC.

The sample holds one count of this clone. V and J are TRBV19 and TRBJ1-5, with 7 bases that match TRBD1. Per germline, CDR1 LNHDA and CDR2 SQIVND (reference sequence). The CDR3 is made up of 15 amino acids. Trimming removed 3 bases from V and 6 bases from J; junction bases left unmatched: 8. The CDR3 here is CASSILRQGGQPQHF. CDR3 nucleotides: TGTGCCAGTAGTATTCTTCGACAGGGCGGTCAGCCCCAGCATTTT.

This clone was seen only a few times. This rearrangement joins TRBV19 to TRBJ1-5; D gene uncertain. The germline V and J ends were trimmed by 4 bases and 2 bases, with 15 bases remaining between them. This CDR3 has 16 residues. Germline CDR1 reads LNHDA; CDR2 reads SQIVND (reference sequence). The CDR3 here is CASSTRSLQGNQPQHF. In DNA, the CDR3 is TGTGCCAGTAGTACCCGTTCCCTTCAAGGCAATCAGCCCCAGCATTTT.

The chain joins TRBV10-2 to TRBJ2-7; 9 bases are shared with TRBD2. The J segment lost 5 bases and the V segment lost 9 bases, leaving 17 bases of the junction unmatched. The CDR3 length is 16 residues. Germline loops: CDR1 WSHSY, CDR2 SAAADI. The CDR3 bases are TGCGCCAGTACCCCCCGGGGTAGCGGGAGCCGTAACGAGCAGTACTTC. This gives the protein CASTPRGSGSRNEQYF.